This T cell receptor (beta chain) was profiled in a study of cytomegalovirus exposure and HLA in healthy donors. Study-wide points: Later examination showed HLA-associated TCR beta chains had greater clonal expansion than equally common others. Certain sequence variants were highly shared and formed a cluster, and this cluster was likely a sequencing artifact.

PCR involved 60 Vbeta and 13 Jbeta primers. This table comes from immunoSEQ multiplex PCR, and its TCRdb copy is limited to in-frame clones, with some not included. The sample contains approximately 190,000 clones, roughly 68% of which appear only once. Concerning this clone itself: Its antigen is unidentified.

This CDR3 is built from 18 residues. Trimming removed 6 bases from V and 3 bases from J; junction bases left unmatched: 12. CDR1 and CDR2 (germline): KGHSH, LQKENI. The material sequenced was PBMCs. The receptor's source is a man aged 40-50 years in good health and CMV-seropositive. The genes are TRBV18 and TRBJ2-6; 9 positions match TRBD1. The CDR3 is CASSPRGQGGNGANVLTF. The CDR3 bases are TGTGCCAGCTCCCCCAGGGGACAGGGAGGCAATGGGGCCAACGTCCTGACTTTC. Variable domain in full (rest from reference TRBV18 and TRBJ2-6): NAGVMQNPRHLVRRRGQEARLRCSPMKGHSHVYWYRQLPEEGLKFMVYLQKENIIDESGMPKERFSAEFPKEGPSILRIQQVVRGDSAAYFCASSPRGQGGNGANVLTFGAGSRLTVL.